This TCR beta chain was observed in a study of graft-versus-host responses after intestinal transplantation. About the study: Each transplant was multivisceral, liver-intestinal, or isolated intestinal. Each recipient received anti-thymocyte globulin induction, then tacrolimus and steroids for about 3 years. Regarding the study as a whole: Early post-transplant falls in HvG clones accompanied the peak levels of circulating GvH clones. Detection of GvH clones occurred in recipient marrow, and some had their first appearance in ileum or blood.

Here immunoSEQ multiplex PCR was the method, and the copy in TCRdb shows in-frame clones only, minus some. The sample records about 39,000 clones, roughly 89% being singletons. About this clone: Its antigen is unknown.

V lost 2 bases and J lost 9; bases outside the gene matches: 19. The CDR3 totals 20 residues. The V gene's germline CDR1 is PRHDT and CDR2 FYEKMQ (reference sequence). The rearrangement uses TRBV13 and TRBJ2-1; 13 bases are a match to TRBD2. Material: PBMCs, obtained 267 days after transplant. This TCR derives from a human patient who received an intestinal transplant, so some T cells may come from the graft donor. The CDR3 reads CASSLYPLRLAGGEESEQFF. CDR3 DNA sequence: TGTGCCAGCAGCTTATACCCCCTCCGACTAGCGGGGGGCGAAGAGAGTGAGCAGTTCTTC.